This T cell receptor (beta chain) was sequenced in a study of T cells and copy number aberrations in small-cell lung cancer (dated by TCRdb to the early 2020s). Regarding the research as a whole: Whole-exome sequencing of the same tumor regions was paired with TCR repertoire sequencing so that T cell metrics could be related to mutations and copy number aberrations. Tumor TCR data existed for roughly 17 patients, and approximately 15 patients had TCR data from both tumor tissue and normal tissue. What the study reported, not specific to this receptor: The study was limited by a small sample size because surgical resection is uncommon in small-cell lung cancer, and the findings require validation. All specimens consisted of formalin-fixed paraffin-embedded tissue, which is known to introduce sequencing artifacts. Tumors had lower T-cell density, richness and clonality than adjacent lung tissue, but the difference in density was not significant.

In the case of this clone: This clone's antigen is unknown. Base qualities are not at hand, and no much larger clone is one base apart.

Deletion took 2 bases off V and 1 base off J, with a span of 9 bases between the germline ends. CDR1 and CDR2 (MDHEN, SYDVKM) derive from the germline V gene. The CDR3 measures 15 amino acids from cysteine to phenylalanine. The entry retains the CDR3 DNA only, 45 bases that are in frame from base 1. Donors were patients with limited-stage small-cell lung cancer who underwent surgical resection in Hangzhou, China, between the late 2000s and the early 2020s. Every donor underwent upfront surgery with no preoperative chemotherapy or radiotherapy, and no donor received immunotherapy either before or after surgery. All 20 or so patients in the sequenced cohort were smokers or heavy second-hand smokers. Adjacent normal lung was taken at least 2 cm away from the tumor margin, and two pathologists confirmed by morphology that the adjacent normal lung was free of malignant cells. Multi-region TCR-beta sequencing of resected limited-stage small-cell lung cancers and of tumor-adjacent lung tissue was performed to characterize T cell repertoire heterogeneity. The AllPrep DNA/RNA FFPE Kit (Qiagen) was used to extract genomic DNA from FFPE tissue.

Using multiplexed V- and J-gene primers, the immunoSEQ hsTCRB Kit amplified TCR-beta CDR3 regions from genomic DNA. Unique DNA barcodes were added in a second PCR, and the samples were pooled together with a negative control and a positive control. An Illumina MiSeq running a 150-cycle paired-end protocol was used to sequence the pooled TCR-beta libraries. Per the source publication's procedure: Adaptive Biotechnologies processed the raw sequencing data and produced a report containing normalized, annotated TCR-beta repertoires. T-cell density was computed as TCR-beta templates normalized to usable DNA, which was estimated by amplifying housekeeping genes. Richness was defined as the count of unique rearrangements, and clonality was defined as 1 minus Pielou's evenness. What TCRdb holds here is the immuneACCESS table cut down to in-frame rearrangements. Part of the clones is not present; checked against another copy, under half of the missing clones reflect an unresolved V gene, and the others are unexplained. The V and J calls and clone size were taken over from that table, and D and trimming were inferred from the DNA. This sample has 7,500 or so clones in its table, and roughly 80% of those were observed once. The ten largest make up about 4.9% of the sample.

The sequencing input was normal tissue next to the tumor. This receptor chain uses TRBV28 and TRBJ1-3; TRBD1 is possibly the D segment (6 matching bases). This TCR came from a woman aged 45-65 years with small cell lung cancer. The CDR3 region: CASSLGGGSGNTIYF. The DNA sequence follows: TGTGCCAGCAGTTTAGGAGGGGGGTCTGGAAACACCATATATTTT.